This TCR beta chain was identified in a study of read filtering for tumor transcriptome and immune sequencing. The overall study: DNase treatment preceded whole-transcriptome library preparation. RNA-seq yielded only about 75 to 1,400 TCR reads, IR-seq about 4 to 11 million. Study-level results: IR-seq captured clonotypes deeper and more reliably than RNA-seq. IR-seq and RNA-seq agreed better without single-read clonotypes.

In its sample, this clonotype was seen many times. Its matching antigen is unknown. V lost 7 bases, J lost 0 bases, and 11 bases lay in between. Looked up from germline, CDR1 is SGHKS and CDR2 is YYEKEE (reference sequence). The CDR3 loop spans 15 amino acids. The library was built from roughly 400 ng RNA with molecular barcoded adaptors for alpha/delta and beta/gamma chains. A single record per CDR3 protein comes from TCRdb applying MiXCR to the reads. Seen here are some 24,000 distinct CDR3 sequences, under 25% observed once, and the top ten hold around 52%. The origin of this receptor is a donor at least 40 years old with multiple myeloma. Sequencing was done on a sample of a population of CD138-negative cells sorted from bone marrow. The chain uses TRBV5-5 and TRBJ2-6, with a weak D call TRBD1 (5 bases). The CDR3 DNA reads as TGTGCCAGCGGAAGGGGTTCCTCTGGGGCCAACGTCCTGACTTTC. Protein product: CASGRGSSGANVLTF.